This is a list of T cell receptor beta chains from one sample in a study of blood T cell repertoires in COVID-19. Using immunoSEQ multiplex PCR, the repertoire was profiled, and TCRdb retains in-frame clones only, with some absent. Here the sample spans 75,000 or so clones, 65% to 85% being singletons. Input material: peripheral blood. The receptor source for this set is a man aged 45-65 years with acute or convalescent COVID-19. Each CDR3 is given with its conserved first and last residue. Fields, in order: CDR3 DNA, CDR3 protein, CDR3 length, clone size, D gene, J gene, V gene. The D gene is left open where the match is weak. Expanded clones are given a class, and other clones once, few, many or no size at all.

TGTGCCAGCAGACCCAGACAGGGGGCGATCACTGAAGCTTTCTTT CASRPRQGAITEAFF 15 NA TRBD1 TRBJ1-1 TRBV2
TGTGCCAGCAGCCGGCAAGTTGGGGCCAGTGGTGGAACCCAGTACTTC CASSRQVGASGGTQYF 16 NA NA TRBJ2-5 TRBV14
TGCGCCAGCAGCTATGGACAGGGGACACCCCTCCACTTT CASSYGQGTPLHF 13 NA TRBD1 TRBJ1-6 TRBV5-1
TGCGCCAGCAGCCCGATTCCGACAGCAACTAATGAAAAACTGTTTTTT CASSPIPTATNEKLFF 16 NA NA TRBJ1-4 TRBV5-1
TGTGCCAGCAGCTTAGAATGGGCAGCCTATAATTCACCCCTCCACTTT CASSLEWAAYNSPLHF 16 NA NA TRBJ1-6 TRBV7-2
TGTGCCAGCAGTCCCCACCTGGCAGAGACCCAGTACTTC CASSPHLAETQYF 13 NA NA TRBJ2-5 TRBV6-5
TGTGCCAGCAGTTTATCGGCAGGGTGGAACACTGAAGCTTTCTTT CASSLSAGWNTEAFF 15 NA NA TRBJ1-1 TRBV27
TGTGCCAGCACCCGGGACAGCGTAACCTACAATGAGCAGTTCTTC CASTRDSVTYNEQFF 15 NA TRBD1 TRBJ2-1 TRBV7-8
TGTGCCAGCAGTGAACAGGGGGGTAATCAGCCCCAGCATTTT CASSEQGGNQPQHF 14 NA TRBD1 TRBJ1-5 TRBV6-4
TGTGCCAGCAGCGTAGGAGGAAGAACAGATACGCAGTATTTT CASSVGGRTDTQYF 14 NA NA TRBJ2-3 TRBV9
TGTGCCAGCAGTATACAGGGGTCGAACACTGAAGCTTTCTTT CASSIQGSNTEAFF 14 once TRBD1 TRBJ1-1 TRBV27
TGTGCCAGCTCCCGACCCGTAACTAGCGGGTTCTCCTACAATGAGCAGTTCTTC CASSRPVTSGFSYNEQFF 18 NA TRBD2 TRBJ2-1 TRBV18
TGTGCCAGCAGCATTACCCCGGGACAGGGGATCCTCCACTTT CASSITPGQGILHF 14 NA TRBD1 TRBJ1-6 TRBV9
TGCGCCAGCAGTGGGAGGGTTCAGCCCCAGCATTTT CASSGRVQPQHF 12 NA NA TRBJ1-5 TRBV10-2
TGTGCCAGCAGTATAATCCGGGACAGGGGCGGGGAGCTGTTTTTT CASSIIRDRGGELFF 15 NA TRBD1 TRBJ2-2 TRBV28
TGTGCCAGCAGCTCGATAGCGGGAACTTTCAGGGCCCAGTACTTC CASSSIAGTFRAQYF 15 NA TRBD2 TRBJ2-5 TRBV11-2